What follows describes a single T cell receptor (beta chain). Its antigen is undetermined. For each subset, genomic DNA was distributed in equal portions over several immunoSEQ plates. Unsorted PBMC replicate PCRs drew on roughly 290 ng DNA, representing some 30,000 T cell genomes. Sequencing used immunoSEQ multiplex PCR; TCRdb keeps in-frame clones, though not all of them. The sample includes about 510,000 clones, about 80% of them seen just once. These data belong to a study of shared clonotypes between healthy human individuals. Overall study results and limits: Limitation of the genetic and exposure-history diversity represented came from the few donors. Expectations were that clonotype sharing among donors would be affected by sequencing depth.

The germline gives CDR1 SGHVS, CDR2 FQNEAQ. V lost 0 bases, J lost 7 bases, and 13 bases lay in between. CDR3 length equals 14 residues. The sequence derives from a woman between 35 and 50 years old in good health. Some clones in this sample may be carry-over from other donors' samples. V is TRBV7-8 and J is TRBJ2-7, with a tentative D call TRBD2 (5 bases). Sequencing was done on a sample of PBMCs. CDR3 sequence (DNA): TGTGCCAGCAGCTTAGCAGGAGTTTCGGGGGAGCAGTACTTC. Translated, it gives CASSLAGVSGEQYF.